These 25 T cell receptor beta chains were all obtained from the same sample, sequenced in a study of post-analysis software for immune sequencing data. Study-wide results and limits: Patients used five TRBV segments, including TRBV5-6, TRBV5-1 and TRBV20-1, more often than controls.

These receptors have no identified antigens. The TCR beta cDNA libraries carried unique molecular identifiers. TCRdb redid the calling of the PCR reads with MiXCR, one entry per CDR3 protein. The sample has more than 500,000 distinct CDR3 sequences; less than 40% are singletons. The sequencing sample was made of blood. The receptors here all came from a girl aged 2 to 17 with multiple sclerosis.

This clonotype was counted a few times. The chain has TRBV15 and TRBJ1-4; possibly TRBD1 for D (6 bases). Germline V CDR1 and CDR2: LNHNV, YYDKDF (reference sequence). CDR3 length: 13 amino acids. The V gene lost 6 bases and the J gene lost 9 bases, with 14 bases spanning the gap. CDR3 sequence: CATSTTTGKKLFF. CDR3 nucleotides: TGTGCCACCAGTACCACGACAGGCAAAAAACTGTTTTTT.

Comments on this clonotype: Mismatch with germline at one junction end may stem from a read error. V usage is TRBV7-9 and J usage is TRBJ2-5; 9 bases map to TRBD1. Germline lookup yields CDR1 SEHNR and CDR2 FQNEAQ (reference sequence). The CDR3 is made up of 17 amino acids. The chain's CDR3 is CASSPRDRERGQETQYF. The CDR3 DNA is TGCGCCAGCAGCCCCCGGGACAGGGAGAGAGGCCAAGAGACCCAGTACTTC.

The rearrangement joins TRBV12-3 or TRBV12-4 to TRBJ1-6; weak D call: TRBD1 (6 bases). V was pared by 6 bases and J by 9 bases, with 15 bases between. This CDR3 comprises 14 residues. The CDR3 here is CASRPDRKGSPLHF. CDR3 DNA sequence: TGTGCCAGCAGACCCGACAGGAAGGGTTCACCCCTCCACTTT.

The table lists this clonotype with a few counts. The V call is TRBV29-1, the J call TRBJ1-4; weak D call: TRBD1 (5 bases). Between the trimmed V and J ends, which lost 6 bases and 4 bases, there was a span of 12 bases. Germline values: CDR1 SQVTM, CDR2 ANQGSEA. CDR3 length: 13 amino acids. The DNA for the CDR3 is TGCAGCGTCTCACAGGCGGTTAATGAAAAACTGTTTTTT. Translating gives CSVSQAVNEKLFF. Filled out from reference TRBV29-1 and TRBJ1-4, the complete variable domain reads SAVISQKPSRDICQRGTSLTIQCQVDSQVTMMFWYRQQPGQSLTLIATANQGSEATYESGFVIDKFPISRPNLTFSTLTVSNMSPEDSSIYLCSVSQAVNEKLFFGSGTQLSVL.

CDR3 residues: CSARAGRASGKLFF. The CDR3 DNA sequence: TGCAGTGCTAGGGCCGGACGAGCCTCAGGAAAACTGTTTTTT. This chain links TRBV20-1 with TRBJ1-4; D is unclear. Deletions cut 3 bases from V and 10 bases from J, with 18 bases between. Germline lookup yields CDR1 DFQATT and CDR2 SNEGSKA (reference sequence). This CDR3 is built from 14 residues.

CDR3: CSVGTGVDYGYTF. CDR3 coding DNA: TGCAGCGTGGGGACAGGGGTAGACTATGGCTACACCTTC. The genes are TRBV29-1 and TRBJ1-2, with 10 bases lining up with TRBD1. Germline V lookup: CDR1 SQVTM, CDR2 ANQGSEA. With V trimmed by 6 bases and J by 3 bases, 4 bases remained unmatched. This CDR3 has 13 amino acids.

The J gene is TRBJ2-5, the V gene TRBV7-8; unclear D gene. There are 12 residues in the CDR3. V gave up 0 bases and J gave up 11 bases, with 10 bases separating them. In germline, CDR1 is SGHVS, CDR2 FQNEAQ. CDR3 DNA: TGTGCCAGCAGCTTAGCAAGTCGGACGCAGTACTTC. Protein sequence: CASSLASRTQYF.

The chain combines TRBV18 with TRBJ2-7, with D tentatively TRBD1 or TRBD2 (5 bases each). V was cut by 2 bases and J by 7 bases, with 15 bases left in between. The CDR3 loop spans 14 amino acids. Germline V gene lookup returns CDR1 KGHSH and CDR2 LQKENI. In nucleotides, the CDR3 is TGTGCCAGCTCACCAGGGACCCAGGTTGAGGAGCAGTACTTC. Translation: CASSPGTQVEEQYF.

The chain employs TRBV28 and TRBJ2-4; 14 bases match TRBD2. V trimming: 4 bases; J trimming: 8 bases; junction bases outside the gene matches: 7. CDR1 and CDR2 (germline): MDHEN, SYDVKM. This CDR3 has 16 residues. This CDR3 is CASSSPTSGGADIQYF. The CDR3 nucleotides are TGTGCCAGCAGTTCCCCGACTAGCGGGGGGGCTGACATTCAGTACTTC.

The rearrangement joins TRBV20-1 to TRBJ2-5, with D unclear. Trimming stripped 7 bases from V and 5 bases from J, with 11 bases between. This CDR3 has 11 amino acids. Per germline, CDR1 DFQATT and CDR2 SNEGSKA (reference sequence). The CDR3 spells CSVGLSETQYF. The DNA of the CDR3 is TGCAGTGTCGGGCTCAGTGAGACCCAGTACTTC.

The gene calls are TRBV7-8 and TRBJ2-7, with TRBD2 matching 7 bases. With V trimmed by 5 bases and J by 5 bases, 12 bases remained unmatched. This CDR3 is built from 15 residues. Germline assignment: CDR1 SGHVS and CDR2 FQNEAQ. The CDR3 loop reads CASSPLGGTWHEQYF. The CDR3 region has the DNA TGTGCCAGCAGCCCCCTGGGGGGGACCTGGCACGAGCAGTACTTC.

The chain has TRBV12-5 and TRBJ1-2; D may be TRBD1 (5 bases). Germline V gives CDR1 LGHNT, CDR2 FRNRAP. The CDR3 contains 16 residues. With 0 bases removed from V and 2 bases from J, the gap between germline ends came to 13 bases. The CDR3 coding sequence is TGTGCTAGTGGTTTGGTCCGGGACGGACTAAACTATGGCTACACCTTC. Translated, it gives CASGLVRDGLNYGYTF.

As to this clonotype: This may be a read error: a much more frequent sequence differs by one nucleotide. The chain employs TRBV21-1 and TRBJ2-4; the D call of TRBD1 is as the table states it, not checked on the DNA. The DNA matches TRBJ2-7 better at its end, which makes the J call doubtful. TRBV21-1 corresponds to a pseudogene. CDR3 length: 13 amino acids. This CDR3 is CASIPDRAYEQYF. As DNA, the CDR3 is TGTGCCAGCATTCCGGACAGGGCCTACGAGCAGTACTTC.

CDR3 sequence reads: CASSPPVAGTDTQYF. For the CDR3, the DNA is TGTGCCAGCAGTCCTCCGGTAGCCGGCACAGATACGCAGTATTTT. This chain joins TRBV12-3 or TRBV12-4 and TRBJ2-3; no clear D gene. CDR3 size: 15 residues. Between the trimmed V and J ends, which lost 5 bases and 1 base, there was a span of 13 bases.

The chain carries TRBV5-1 and TRBJ1-1; no firm D call. Germline V CDR1 and CDR2: SGHRS, YFSETQ. CDR3 size: 15 residues. V dropped 0 bases and J dropped 1 base, with 10 bases sitting between them. In DNA, the CDR3 is TGCGCCAGCAGCTTGGGGTGGCTGTCGAACACTGAAGCTTTCTTT. Protein sequence: CASSLGWLSNTEAFF.

This clonotype has a handful of counts. CDR3 DNA: TGTGCCAGCAGTTACCCCCAAAGGGGCACAGATACGCAGTATTTT. This codes for CASSYPQRGTDTQYF. This chain uses TRBV6-6 with TRBJ2-3; no clear D gene. Germline loops: CDR1 MNHNY, CDR2 SVGAGI (reference sequence). The CDR3 covers 15 residues. Trimming stripped 2 bases from V and 1 base from J, with 10 bases between.

Only one count was recorded for this clonotype. The chain links TRBV6-1 to TRBJ1-2, with 8 bases matching TRBD1. The CDR3 has 15 amino acids. Unmatched junction bases numbered 10, after V lost 6 bases and J lost 4 bases. The germline gives CDR1 MNHNS, CDR2 SASEGT. The CDR3 region is CASRENRGRSYGYTF. The CDR3 DNA sequence: TGTGCCAGCAGAGAAAACAGGGGGAGGAGCTATGGCTACACCTTC.

DNA for the CDR3: TGTGCCAGCAGCCCTACGTGGGAGAAGTTAACGCACGAGCAGTACTTC. It encodes CASSPTWEKLTHEQYF. The chain has TRBV7-9 and TRBJ2-5; tentative D call: TRBD2 (5 bases). The J call may be faulty, since TRBJ2-7 better matches the DNA end. The CDR3 covers 16 residues. Germline V gene data show CDR1 as SEHNR and CDR2 as FQNEAQ (reference sequence).

This clonotype was counted only a few times. This sequence joins TRBV5-5 and TRBJ2-7, with 12 nucleotides matching TRBD2. This CDR3 is built from 17 residues. Looked up from germline, CDR1 is SGHKS and CDR2 is YYEKEE (reference sequence). Trimming cost V 2 bases and J 2 bases; bases outside gene matches: 8. CDR3 sequence reads: CASSFTSGGLSTYEQYF. CDR3 nucleotides: TGTGCCAGCAGCTTCACTAGCGGGGGGTTAAGCACCTACGAGCAGTACTTC.

This sequence joins TRBV15 and TRBJ2-1; D might be TRBD1 or TRBD2, each matching 5 bases. Per germline, CDR1 LNHNV and CDR2 YYDKDF (reference sequence). V lost 4 bases and J 2 bases, leaving 18 bases between the germline ends. CDR3 length equals 17 residues. This chain's CDR3 is CATSKKSGRITYNEQFF. Here the CDR3 DNA reads TGTGCCACCAGCAAAAAGTCGGGGCGTATTACCTACAATGAGCAGTTCTTC.

This clonotype was counted a few times. The gene calls are TRBV20-1 and TRBJ2-1, with D uncertain. The CDR3 is 12 residues long. CDR1 is DFQATT, CDR2 SNEGSKA, per germline (reference sequence). V was pared by 6 bases and J by 8 bases, with 14 bases between. The CDR3 DNA reads as TGCAGTGCCGAATCGCCCTTGGATGAGCAGTTCTTC. It translates to CSAESPLDEQFF.

This chain joins TRBV11-2 and TRBJ1-2, with D maybe TRBD1 (6 bases). V lost 5 bases, J lost 1 base, and 8 bases lay in between. The CDR3 has 13 residues. The germline V gene encodes CDR1 SGHAT and CDR2 FQNNGV. The CDR3 nucleotides are TGTGCCAGCAGCGGACAGCGTAACTATGGCTACACCTTC. Protein sequence: CASSGQRNYGYTF.

This clonotype was found a few times. The chain couples TRBV15 to TRBJ2-4; TRBD2 aligns across 8 bases. The CDR3 loop spans 22 amino acids. Germline CDR1 LNHNV, CDR2 YYDKDF (reference sequence). V shed 0 bases, J shed 1 base, and the junction held 20 bases outside the gene matches. The CDR3 here is CATSRDRRPGLDGITAKNIQYF. CDR3 nucleotides: TGTGCCACCAGCAGAGATCGGCGCCCGGGACTAGATGGTATTACGGCCAAAAACATTCAGTACTTC.

This chain's CDR3 is CASSSVGRDEKLFF. The DNA for the CDR3 is TGTGCCAGCAGCTCGGTAGGCAGGGATGAAAAACTGTTTTTT. The genes are TRBV4-2 and TRBJ1-4; D is possibly TRBD1 (5 bases). Germline V gives CDR1 LGHNA, CDR2 YNFKEQ. Between the trimmed V and J ends, which lost 5 bases and 6 bases, there was a span of 13 bases. The CDR3 covers 14 residues.

The rearrangement uses TRBV28 and TRBJ1-2; no reliable D call. The CDR3 has 14 amino acids. V lost 5 bases, J lost 2 bases, and 12 bases lay in between. The germline V gene has CDR1 MDHEN and CDR2 SYDVKM. The CDR3 DNA follows: TGTGCCAGCAGTATTCCGGGAAAAAACTATGGCTACACCTTC. This translates into CASSIPGKNYGYTF.